This T cell receptor beta chain was recorded in a study of blood T cells in healthy people across ages. About this clonotype: What it binds is not known.

Using a J-beta primer mix together with a sample-barcoded 5' primer, a second PCR was run for about 6 to 11 cycles. Each cDNA molecule carried a tag from a template-switch adaptor that contained 12 random nucleotides. CDR3-containing paired-end reads numbering at least 2.5 million came from each sample. TCRdb itself ran the 5' RACE reads through MiXCR, one entry per CDR3 protein. Of roughly 680,000 distinct CDR3 sequences in the sample, 52% were seen once. Study results and caveats: Strong correlation was found linking TCR beta diversity to naive T cell percentage. Higher diversity, along with more naive CD4+ cells, distinguished long-lived donors from aged donors.

Trimming at V came to 8 bases and at J to 2 bases, leaving 14 bases not matched to a gene. This CDR3 has 17 amino acids. The TCR sequence derives from a woman of 80 years or more in good health. The V gene is TRBV12-3 or TRBV12-4, the J gene TRBJ2-2; TRBD2 agrees at 7 bases. Input material: blood. CDR3 region: CASYPEGSGPNTGELFF. The CDR3 nucleotides read TGTGCCAGCTACCCGGAGGGTAGCGGGCCAAACACCGGGGAGCTGTTTTTT.